The text below deals with one TCR beta chain. The antigen is unknown. Gene names and germline match the mouse. The missing CDR3 end, 1 residue past where the read stops, is filled in from the germline J gene. These data originate in a study of tissue T cells after allogeneic stem cell transplantation. Regarding time point: mouse harvest day 14 after allogeneic transplant. Mouse grafts combined 10^7 T-cell-depleted bone marrow cells with 10^6 splenic CD5+ T cells. Mice had MHC-mismatched B6 into BALB/c GVHD, sampled day 7 or 14. The CDR3 loop spans 14 amino acids. The V gene's germline CDR1 is SGHSN and CDR2 HYEKVE. Trimming stripped 0 bases from V and 0 bases from J, with 6 bases between. Notes on the study in general: This small cohort was clinically heterogeneous, and sampling depth was a limitation. The study did not identify alloreactive or antigen-specific tissue TCRs, and some clones might be persisting host cells. In patients and mice, blood and spleen missed much of tissue repertoire.

The repertoire was sequenced with immunoSEQ multiplex PCR; TCRdb's copy has only in-frame clones and lacks some. This sample has some 6,100 clones, with around 48% found just once. The sample taken for sequencing was gut tissue. The chain uses TRBV12-1 and TRBJ2-5; D remains ambiguous. The receptor's source is a female BALB/c mouse given C57BL/6 T cells with graft-versus-host disease after an allogeneic hematopoietic cell transplant. Partial CDR3 DNA: TGTGCCAGCTCTCTCTGGTTTAACCAAGACACCCAGTAC. Amino acids: CASSLWFNQDTQY. The full CDR3 sequence reads CASSLWFNQDTQYF.